This T cell receptor (beta chain) derives from a study of cytomegalovirus exposure and HLA in healthy donors. For the study at large: Among several hundred genotyped donors, 65% to 90% fell in the Caucasian-associated ancestry cluster.

About this clone: The target antigen is unknown.

Study results and caveats: Data from an earlier analysis indicated that most TCR beta V segments were productive either about 87% or about 30% of the time. Prediction of most subjects' HLA-A and HLA-B alleles by TCR beta sequences was reportedly accurate.

Germline V lookup: CDR1 SGHTA, CDR2 FQGNSA. With 6 bases removed from V and 7 bases from J, the gap between germline ends came to 10 bases. This CDR3 is 12 amino acids long. Healthy donors of bone marrow made up the group. The primer mix had 60 Vbeta and 13 Jbeta primers. Only in-frame clones appear in the TCRdb table, and some are missing; sequencing was by immunoSEQ multiplex PCR. In all, the sample yields 200,000 or so clones. Material for sequencing was PBMCs. The source of this sequence is a boy aged 10-17 years in good health and CMV-seronegative. V gene TRBV7-2 combines with J gene TRBJ2-1, with D possibly TRBD2 on 6 matching bases. The CDR3 is CASRKLANEQFF. The CDR3 nucleotides are TGTGCCAGCAGAAAACTAGCAAATGAGCAGTTCTTC.